This T cell receptor beta chain comes out of a study of T cell repertoires in cytomegalovirus infection. Across the whole study: Public signatures in TCR beta pointed to CMV infection and matching HLA type.

TCRdb reprocessed the reads via MiXCR and lists one record per CDR3 protein. The top ten hold roughly 16% of the sample, which has approximately 250,000 distinct CDR3 sequences, approximately 9.2% seen once. The germline V gene has CDR1 SQVTM and CDR2 ANQGSEA. Trimming cost V 6 bases and J 5 bases, with 14 bases left between them. The CDR3 totals 12 residues. This clonotype has ten or more counts. The source of this sequence is a human donor in good health (CMV status not recorded). Some clones in this sample may be carry-over from other donors' samples. The rearrangement uses TRBV29-1 and TRBJ2-7; TRBD2 is a possible D gene (6 bases). Source material: PBMCs. In nucleotides, the CDR3 is TGCAGCGTCGAGAGACTAGTTAACGAGCAGTACTTC. Translation: CSVERLVNEQYF.